One sample yielded the 23 T cell receptor beta chains listed below, sequenced in a study of T cells after yellow fever vaccination (dated by TCRdb to about 2019). The treatment or condition label on this specimen signifies: live attenuated yellow fever vaccine strain. The library was prepared using 5' RACE. Data came from an Illumina NovaSeq 6000. The raw public data were reprocessed by TCRdb itself: fastp quality trimming at Q25, MiXCR clonotype calling, in-frame beta chains only. CDR3 protein duplicates are merged, each entry listing the most common genes and DNA. The sample table lists around 260,000 distinct CDR3 sequences, 5.2% of them with a count of one. The top ten clonotypes cover roughly 3.5% of the sample. Here the sequenced sample was CD4+ T cells sorted from PBMCs, taken on the day of the yellow fever booster vaccination. Receptors were obtained from a man between 18 and 35 years old who received the YFV17D yellow fever vaccine.

This clonotype showed up many times. The chain combines TRBV20-1 with TRBJ1-1, with TRBD1 as a possible D gene (6 bases). There are 15 residues in the CDR3. Looked up from germline, CDR1 is DFQATT and CDR2 is SNEGSKA (reference sequence). V was shortened by 5 bases and J by 3 bases, with 19 bases between the two germline ends. The CDR3 spells CSAPGHLKGDTEAFF. The CDR3 DNA is TGCAGTGCTCCGGGACACCTGAAAGGAGACACTGAAGCTTTCTTT.

This chain links TRBV5-1 with TRBJ2-6, with D possibly being TRBD2 (7 bases). CDR3 length equals 17 residues. Looked up from germline, CDR1 is SGHRS and CDR2 is YFSETQ. V was clipped by 0 bases and J by 0 bases, with 10 bases between them. The CDR3 region is CASSLAGGRSGANVLTF. In DNA form, the CDR3 reads TGCGCCAGCAGCTTGGCCGGGGGGCGCTCTGGGGCCAACGTCCTGACTTTC.

This chain connects TRBV10-3 to TRBJ2-7; weak D call: TRBD2 (6 bases). This CDR3 contains 12 residues. Germline CDR1 and CDR2: ENHRY and SYGVKD. V dropped 11 bases and J dropped 0 bases, with 11 bases sitting between them. CDR3 nucleotides: TGTGCCGCGGGGACGGTCTCCTACGAGCAGTACTTC. Its protein product is CAAGTVSYEQYF.

This clonotype occurred many times. The chain links TRBV20-1 to TRBJ2-2; D remains ambiguous. The CDR3 contains 13 residues. Germline V gives CDR1 DFQATT, CDR2 SNEGSKA (reference sequence). Trimming shortened V by 6 bases and J by 2 bases, and 10 bases separated the two germline ends. The CDR3 DNA reads TGCAGTGCCCTAGTTCCTAACACCGGGGAGCTGTTTTTT. This gives the protein CSALVPNTGELFF.

The V and J genes are TRBV2 and TRBJ2-7; a weak D match, TRBD2 (6 bases). The CDR3 has 14 amino acids. V was trimmed by 4 bases and J by 3 bases, leaving 13 bases between them. Germline CDR1 SNHLY, CDR2 FYNNEI. CDR3 DNA: TGTGCCAGCAGTGTGTCGGGCGGGAACTACGAGCAGTACGTC. Translating gives CASSVSGGNYEQYV.

This clonotype was counted between two and nine times. This chain joins TRBV27 and TRBJ1-1, with a possible D match to TRBD1 (5 bases). CDR1 and CDR2 (germline): MNHEY, SMNVEV (reference sequence). V was pared by 7 bases and J by 4 bases, with 16 bases between. The CDR3 has 14 residues. CDR3 amino acids: CASIKNPGGTEAFF. Here the CDR3 DNA reads TGTGCCAGCATCAAAAACCCTGGGGGCACTGAAGCTTTCTTT.

The table lists this clonotype with many counts. The chain combines TRBV20-1 with TRBJ2-1; D call uncertain. The CDR3 length is 12 residues. Germline V gene lookup returns CDR1 DFQATT and CDR2 SNEGSKA (reference sequence). V was clipped by 4 bases and J by 12 bases, with 16 bases between them. CDR3 coding DNA: TGCAGTGCTACCTCCCCTGGAAAAGGGCAGTTCTTC. Its protein is CSATSPGKGQFF.

The chain employs TRBV13 and TRBJ2-3; D not resolved. Germline CDR1 is PRHDT and CDR2 is FYEKMQ (reference sequence). V was shortened by 1 base and J by 2 bases, with 7 bases between the two germline ends. The CDR3 has 14 amino acids. The CDR3 protein is CASSLAPITDTQYF. In nucleotides, the CDR3 is TGTGCCAGCAGCTTAGCACCGATCACAGATACGCAGTATTTT.

The chain carries TRBV20-1 and TRBJ1-5; 8 positions match TRBD1. Per the germline V gene, CDR1 is DFQATT and CDR2 is SNEGSKA (reference sequence). Trimming cost V 5 bases and J 7 bases; bases outside gene matches: 4. The CDR3 consists of 12 residues. This CDR3 is CSAYDRGQPQHF. CDR3 DNA: TGCAGTGCTTACGACAGGGGCCAGCCCCAGCATTTT.

The chain combines TRBV6-5 with TRBJ1-6; D not certain. This CDR3 region has 17 residues. CDR1 is MNHEY, CDR2 SVGAGI, per germline. Trimming took off 2 bases at V and 6 bases at J, with 17 bases between the two ends. The CDR3 DNA follows: TGTGCCAGCAGTTACGGCGCATGGGATGTGGGTAATTCACCCCTCCACTTT. Amino acid sequence: CASSYGAWDVGNSPLHF.

This clonotype occurred many times. The chain has TRBV3-1 and TRBJ2-3; maybe TRBD2 (7 bases). Trimming pared 4 bases from V and 4 bases from J, leaving 15 bases between. Germline lookup yields CDR1 LGHDT and CDR2 YNNKEL (reference sequence). This CDR3 region has 15 residues. The CDR3 DNA sequence: TGTGCCAGCAGCCCAGTAGGGGGGGGCGCAGATACGCAGTATTTT. This codes for CASSPVGGGADTQYF.

The sample holds many counts of this clonotype. This chain connects TRBV12-3 or TRBV12-4 to TRBJ2-1, with 8 bases matching TRBD1. The CDR3 has 15 amino acids. Trimming at V came to 5 bases and at J to 7 bases, leaving 10 bases not matched to a gene. The CDR3 region is CASSQTGTGANEQFF. The CDR3, as DNA: TGTGCCAGCAGTCAGACCGGGACAGGCGCAAATGAGCAGTTCTTC.

The sample holds a few counts of this clonotype. The V and J genes are TRBV30 and TRBJ1-2; the D is unclear. The CDR3 runs 12 residues. V was trimmed by 5 bases and J by 5 bases, leaving 12 bases between them. Germline loops: CDR1 GTSNPN, CDR2 SVGIG (reference sequence). CDR3 DNA sequence: TGTGCCTGGTGGGCGTTGGATTATGGCTACACCTTC. This sequence encodes CAWWALDYGYTF.

This clonotype was observed a few times. The V call is TRBV29-1, the J call TRBJ1-1, with D possibly being TRBD1 (5 bases). V was shortened by 4 bases and J by 2 bases, with 17 bases between the two germline ends. The CDR3 is made up of 15 amino acids. The V gene's germline CDR1 is SQVTM and CDR2 ANQGSEA. CDR3 DNA: TGCAGCGTTGGGGGGTTTCGAAAGGATAACACTGAAGCTTTCTTT. It yields the protein CSVGGFRKDNTEAFF.

This clonotype has just a few counts. This sequence joins TRBV7-8 and TRBJ2-7; D remains unclear. This CDR3 has 13 residues. V shed 5 bases and J shed 3 bases, with 11 bases lying between them. CDR1 SGHVS and CDR2 FQNEAQ come from the germline V gene. The DNA of the CDR3 is TGTGCCAGCAGCCGAAGTAACAGCTACGAGCAGTACGTC. Its protein product is CASSRSNSYEQYV.

In nucleotides, the CDR3 is TGCAGTGCTAGGGATTACCTAGCCGCTAGCACAGATACGCAGTATTTT. It specifies CSARDYLAASTDTQYF. This sequence joins TRBV20-1 and TRBJ2-3; TRBD2 might be the D (5 bases). Germline CDR1 DFQATT, CDR2 SNEGSKA (reference sequence). With 3 bases removed from V and 0 bases from J, the gap between germline ends came to 16 bases. This CDR3 region has 16 residues.

This clonotype has ten or more counts. The gene calls are TRBV5-1 and TRBJ2-3, with D uncertain. Trimming cost V 1 base and J 0 bases, with 3 bases left between them. In germline, CDR1 is SGHRS, CDR2 YFSETQ. This CDR3 comprises 13 residues. The CDR3 bases are TGCGCCAGCAGCTTGCAGAGCACAGATACGCAGTATTTT. It codes for CASSLQSTDTQYF.

This clonotype has only a few counts. The gene calls are TRBV12-3 or TRBV12-4 and TRBJ1-1; D is uncertain. This CDR3 contains 14 residues. Between the trimmed V and J ends, which lost 8 bases and 5 bases, there was a span of 18 bases. DNA for the CDR3: TGTGCCAGCCATGACGGCAACCAGAGGACTGAAGCTTTCTTT. Its protein is CASHDGNQRTEAFF.

The sample holds many counts of this clonotype. The V call is TRBV6-5, the J call TRBJ2-7; 8 nucleotides align to TRBD1. V was pared by 4 bases and J by 7 bases, with 6 bases of the junction left unmatched. Germline loops: CDR1 MNHEY, CDR2 SVGAGI. This CDR3 spans 13 amino acids. CDR3 nucleotides: TGTGCCAGCAGTTTACTCAGGGGGCTTGAGCAGTACGTC. Translating gives CASSLLRGLEQYV.

The V call is TRBV6-1, the J call TRBJ1-5; a possible D gene is TRBD1 (5 bases). This CDR3 contains 15 residues. V shed 6 bases and J shed 1 base, with 13 bases lying between them. Looked up from germline, CDR1 is MNHNS and CDR2 is SASEGT. The CDR3 region has the DNA TGTGCCAGCAGGTGGGGGGACGGGAGCAATCAGCCCCAGCATTTT. Amino acid sequence: CASRWGDGSNQPQHF.

This clonotype was seen a handful of times. The chain employs TRBV6-2 or TRBV6-3 and TRBJ1-1; the D gene is possibly TRBD1 (6 bases). CDR1 MNHEY and CDR2 SVGEGT come from the germline V gene. The CDR3 contains 14 residues. Deletions cut 6 bases from V and 0 bases from J, with 11 bases between. In DNA form, the CDR3 reads TGTGCCAGCAGGAGGACAGTTTTGAACACTGAAGCTTTCTTT. Protein sequence: CASRRTVLNTEAFF.

The V call is TRBV7-3, the J call TRBJ2-2; D is ambiguous. CDR1 is SGHTA, CDR2 FQGTGA, per germline. The CDR3 contains 16 residues. V was clipped by 1 base and J by 2 bases, with 11 bases between them. CDR3 loop: CASSLIGGGNTGELFF. The CDR3 region has the DNA TGTGCCAGCAGCTTAATTGGCGGTGGTAACACCGGGGAGCTGTTTTTT.

This clonotype has ten or more counts. J is TRBJ2-5 and V is TRBV7-9; TRBD2 agrees at 12 bases. CDR3 length: 13 residues. The germline CDR1 and CDR2 sequences are SEHNR and FQNEAQ (reference sequence). V shed 6 bases and J 4 bases; nucleotides not matched to a gene: 0. The CDR3 protein is CASRTSGGETQYF. The CDR3 DNA follows: TGTGCCAGCAGGACTAGCGGGGGAGAGACCCAGTACTTC.